This T cell receptor (beta chain) was documented in a study of blood T cells in healthy people across ages. Findings of the study overall: PBMCs left unsorted prevented a conclusive naive versus antigen-experienced comparison. Per-million-T-cell TCR beta diversity fell roughly linearly with age. Diversity figures derived from one million T cells were judged to underestimate the true value.

A J-beta primer mix and a sample-barcoded 5' primer were used in a second PCR of roughly 7 to 12 cycles. TCRdb processed the 5' RACE reads anew with MiXCR; each CDR3 protein has one entry. The sample lists roughly 1.4 million distinct CDR3 sequences, approximately 59% occurring once. Germline V lookup: CDR1 MNHEY, CDR2 SVGEGT. This CDR3 has 14 amino acids. V gave up 2 bases and J gave up 4 bases, with 8 bases separating them. On this clonotype: The antigen remains unidentified.

Sample donors were healthy Caucasian individuals that came from Russia, aged 6 to 90. The sample was blood. The source is a man aged 18 to 30 in good health. The chain employs TRBV6-2 or TRBV6-3 and TRBJ2-2; D is uncertain. The CDR3 here is CASSYRATTGELFF. The CDR3 DNA reads as TGTGCCAGCAGTTACCGGGCAACCACCGGGGAGCTGTTTTTT.